This T cell receptor beta chain came from a study of T cells after yellow fever vaccination. Study observations and caveats: Abundant bulk-population clonotypes could contaminate the FACS-sorted repertoires.

This clonotype was detected ten times or more. Its specificity is not known. The CDR3 sequence is 15 residues long. The trim removed 5 bases at V and 4 bases at J, leaving 5 bases unmatched. Via MiXCR, TCRdb re-called the 5' RACE reads, giving one row per CDR3 protein. The sample lists a few hundred thousand distinct CDR3 sequences, over 3.5% occurring once. The chain couples TRBV12-3 or TRBV12-4 to TRBJ2-5, with 12 bases matching TRBD2. The sequence was obtained from a man in his late teens or twenties who received the YFV17D yellow fever vaccine. The specimen was PBMCs, collected 5 days after the yellow fever booster vaccination. The CDR3 reads CASSNPSGGAETQYF. Written as DNA, the CDR3 is TGTGCCAGCAGTAACCCTAGCGGGGGGGCAGAGACCCAGTACTTC.